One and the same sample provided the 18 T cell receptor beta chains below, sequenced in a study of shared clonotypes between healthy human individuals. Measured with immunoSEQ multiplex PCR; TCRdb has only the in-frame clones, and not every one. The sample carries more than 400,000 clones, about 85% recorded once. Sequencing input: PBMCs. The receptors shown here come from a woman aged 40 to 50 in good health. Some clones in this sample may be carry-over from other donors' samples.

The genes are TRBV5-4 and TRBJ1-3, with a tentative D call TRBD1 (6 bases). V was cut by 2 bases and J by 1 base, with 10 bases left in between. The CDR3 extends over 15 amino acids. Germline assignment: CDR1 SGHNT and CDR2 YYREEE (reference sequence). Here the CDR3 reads CASSLQGSSGNTIYF. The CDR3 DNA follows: TGTGCCAGCAGCTTACAGGGCTCATCTGGAAACACCATATATTTT.

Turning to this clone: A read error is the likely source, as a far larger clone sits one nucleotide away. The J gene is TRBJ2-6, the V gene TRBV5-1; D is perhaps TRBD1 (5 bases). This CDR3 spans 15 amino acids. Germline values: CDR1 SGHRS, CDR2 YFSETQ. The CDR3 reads CASSLIGSGANALTF. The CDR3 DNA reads TGCGCCAGCAGCTTGATAGGCTCTGGGGCCAACGCCCTGACTTTC.

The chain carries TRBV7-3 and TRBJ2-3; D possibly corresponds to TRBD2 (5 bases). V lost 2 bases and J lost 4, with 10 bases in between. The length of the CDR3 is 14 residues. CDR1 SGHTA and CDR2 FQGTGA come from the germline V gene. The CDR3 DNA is TGTGCCAGCAGCTTAGTGCCGGGGTCAGATACGCAGTATTTT. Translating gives CASSLVPGSDTQYF.

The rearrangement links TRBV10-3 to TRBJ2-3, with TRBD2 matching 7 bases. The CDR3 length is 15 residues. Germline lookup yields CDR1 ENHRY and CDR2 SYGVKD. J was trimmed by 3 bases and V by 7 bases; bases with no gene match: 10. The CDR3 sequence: CAITAGADGTDTQYF. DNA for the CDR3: TGTGCCATCACGGCGGGAGCGGATGGAACAGATACGCAGTATTTT.

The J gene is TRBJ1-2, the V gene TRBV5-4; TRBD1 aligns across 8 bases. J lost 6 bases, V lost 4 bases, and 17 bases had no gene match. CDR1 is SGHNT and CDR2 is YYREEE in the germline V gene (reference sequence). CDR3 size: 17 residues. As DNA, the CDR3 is TGTGCCAGCAGCAGGACAGGGTCAATTAGGGCCGAGGATGGCTACACCTTC. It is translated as CASSRTGSIRAEDGYTF.

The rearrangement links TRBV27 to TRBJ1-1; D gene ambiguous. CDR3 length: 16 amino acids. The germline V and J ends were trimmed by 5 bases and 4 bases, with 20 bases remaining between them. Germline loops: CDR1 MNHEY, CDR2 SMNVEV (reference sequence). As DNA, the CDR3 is TGTGCCAGCAGTCCACTGGCGGTGGAGAGGTCCACTGAAGCTTTCTTT. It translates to CASSPLAVERSTEAFF.

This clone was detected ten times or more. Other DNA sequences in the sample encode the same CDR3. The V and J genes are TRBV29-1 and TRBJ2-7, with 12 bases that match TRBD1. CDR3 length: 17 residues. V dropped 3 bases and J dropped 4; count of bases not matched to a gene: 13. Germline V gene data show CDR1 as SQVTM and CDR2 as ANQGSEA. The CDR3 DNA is TGCAGCGTTGAGGAGGGGGCCCCGGGACAGGGGGCGTACGAGCAGTACTTC. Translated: CSVEEGAPGQGAYEQYF.

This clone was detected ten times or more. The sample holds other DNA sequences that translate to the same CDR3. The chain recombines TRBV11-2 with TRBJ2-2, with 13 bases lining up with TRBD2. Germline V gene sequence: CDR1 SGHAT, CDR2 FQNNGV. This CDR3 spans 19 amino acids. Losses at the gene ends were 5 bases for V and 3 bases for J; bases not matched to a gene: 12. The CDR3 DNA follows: TGTGCCAGCAGCCCACGGACTAGCGGGAGTCTGTGGTACACCGGGGAGCTGTTTTTT. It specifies CASSPRTSGSLWYTGELFF.

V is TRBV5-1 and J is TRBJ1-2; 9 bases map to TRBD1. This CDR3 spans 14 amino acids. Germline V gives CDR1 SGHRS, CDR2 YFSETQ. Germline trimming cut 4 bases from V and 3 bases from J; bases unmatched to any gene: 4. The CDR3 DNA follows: TGCGCCAGCAGCCGGGGACAGGGAGACTATGGCTACACCTTC. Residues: CASSRGQGDYGYTF.

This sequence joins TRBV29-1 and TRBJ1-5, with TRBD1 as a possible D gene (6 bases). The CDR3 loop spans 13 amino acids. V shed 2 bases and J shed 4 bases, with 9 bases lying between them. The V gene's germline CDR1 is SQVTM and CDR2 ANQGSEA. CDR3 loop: CSVEQGPNQPQHF. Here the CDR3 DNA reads TGCAGCGTTGAACAGGGGCCTAATCAGCCCCAGCATTTT.

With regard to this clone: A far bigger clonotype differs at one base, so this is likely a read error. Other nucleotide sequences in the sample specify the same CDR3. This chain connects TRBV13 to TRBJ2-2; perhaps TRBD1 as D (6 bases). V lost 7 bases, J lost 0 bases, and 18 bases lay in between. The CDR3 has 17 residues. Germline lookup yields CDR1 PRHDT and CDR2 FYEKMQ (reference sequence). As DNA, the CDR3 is TGTGCCAGCATTGGTGGAAAGGACAGTTCGAACACCGGGGAGCTGTTTTTT. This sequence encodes CASIGGKDSSNTGELFF. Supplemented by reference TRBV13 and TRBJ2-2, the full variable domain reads AAGVIQSPRHLIKEKRETATLKCYPIPRHDTVYWYQQGPGQDPQFLISFYEKMQSDKGSIPDRFSAQQFSDYHSELNMSSLELGDSALYFCASIGGKDSSNTGELFFGEGSRLTVL.

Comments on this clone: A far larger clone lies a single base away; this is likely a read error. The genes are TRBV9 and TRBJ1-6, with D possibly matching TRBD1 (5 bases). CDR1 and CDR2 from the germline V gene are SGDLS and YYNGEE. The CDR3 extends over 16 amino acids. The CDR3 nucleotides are TGTGCCAGCAGCGTACAACCTGATGGGGGTGGATCACCCCTCCTCTTT. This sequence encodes CASSVQPDGGGSPLLF.

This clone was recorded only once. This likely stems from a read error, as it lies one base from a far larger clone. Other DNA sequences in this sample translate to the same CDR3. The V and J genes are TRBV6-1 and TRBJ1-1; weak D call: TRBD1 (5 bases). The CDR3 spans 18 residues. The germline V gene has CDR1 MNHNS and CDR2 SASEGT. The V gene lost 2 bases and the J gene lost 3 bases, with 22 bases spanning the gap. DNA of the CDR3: TGTGCCAGCAGTGAAATCTCCAGGGTTTTAGCTCGTGACACTGAAGCTTTCTTT. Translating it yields CASSEISRVLARDTEAFF.

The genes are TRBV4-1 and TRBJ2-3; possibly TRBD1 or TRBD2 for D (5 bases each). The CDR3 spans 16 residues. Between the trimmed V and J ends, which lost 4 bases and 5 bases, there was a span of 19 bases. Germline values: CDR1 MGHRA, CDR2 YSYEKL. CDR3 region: CASSPPRDPRQDTQYF. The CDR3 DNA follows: TGCGCCAGCAGCCCTCCTCGGGACCCCCGGCAAGATACGCAGTATTTT.

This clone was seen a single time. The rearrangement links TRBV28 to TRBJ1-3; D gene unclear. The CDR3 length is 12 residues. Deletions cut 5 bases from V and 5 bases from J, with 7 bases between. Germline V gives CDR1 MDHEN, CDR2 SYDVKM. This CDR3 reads CASSLDRNTIYF. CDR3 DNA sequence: TGTGCCAGCAGTCTCGACAGAAACACCATATATTTT.

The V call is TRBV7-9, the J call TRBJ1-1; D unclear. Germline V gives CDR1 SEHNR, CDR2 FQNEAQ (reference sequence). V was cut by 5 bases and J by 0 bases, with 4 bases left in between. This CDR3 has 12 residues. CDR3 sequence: CASSPMNTEAFF. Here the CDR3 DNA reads TGTGCCAGCAGCCCCATGAACACTGAAGCTTTCTTT.

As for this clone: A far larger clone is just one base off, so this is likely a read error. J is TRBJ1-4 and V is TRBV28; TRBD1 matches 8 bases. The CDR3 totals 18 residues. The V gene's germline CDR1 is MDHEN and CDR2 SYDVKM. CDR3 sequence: CASRIGQGPFATNGKLFF. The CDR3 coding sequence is TGTGCCAGCAGGATCGGACAGGGCCCCTTTGCAACTAATGGAAAACTGTTTTTT.

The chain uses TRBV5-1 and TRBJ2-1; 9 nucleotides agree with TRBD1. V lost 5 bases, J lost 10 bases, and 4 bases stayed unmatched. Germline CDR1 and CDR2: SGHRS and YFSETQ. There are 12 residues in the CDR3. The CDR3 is CASRGDRVEQFF. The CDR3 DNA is TGCGCCAGCAGAGGGGACAGGGTAGAGCAGTTCTTC.